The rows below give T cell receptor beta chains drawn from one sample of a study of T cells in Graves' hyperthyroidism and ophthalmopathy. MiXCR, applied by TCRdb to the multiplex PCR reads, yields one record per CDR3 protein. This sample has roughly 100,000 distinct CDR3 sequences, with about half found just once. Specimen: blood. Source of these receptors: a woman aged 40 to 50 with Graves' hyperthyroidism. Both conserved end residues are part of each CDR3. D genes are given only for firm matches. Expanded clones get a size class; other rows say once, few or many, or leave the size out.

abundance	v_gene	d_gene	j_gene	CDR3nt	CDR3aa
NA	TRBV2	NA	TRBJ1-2	TGTGCCAGCAGTGATCCCCGGACGCTCTATGGCTACACCTTC	CASSDPRTLYGYTF
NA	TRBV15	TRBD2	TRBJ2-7	TGTGCCACCAGCAGAGATCGAGGTAGCGGGAGTTACGAGCAGTACTTC	CATSRDRGSGSYEQYF
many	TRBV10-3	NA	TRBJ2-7	TGTGCCACAATGGGAGGAGTTGGCTACGAGCAGTACTTC	CATMGGVGYEQYF
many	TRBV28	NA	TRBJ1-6	TGTGCCAGCAGTACGGCAGATTTTGAGTCACCCCTCCACTTT	CASSTADFESPLHF
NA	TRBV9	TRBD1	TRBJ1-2	TGTGCCAGCAGCGTCGGGTCGACAGGGGATGGCTACACCTTC	CASSVGSTGDGYTF
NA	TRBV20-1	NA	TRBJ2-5	TGCAGTGCTAGTGCCGGTACAGGGGAGACCCAGTACTTC	CSASAGTGETQYF
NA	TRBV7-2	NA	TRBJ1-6	TGTGCCAGCAGCTTAGGAGGGGATTCACCCCTCCACTTT	CASSLGGDSPLHF
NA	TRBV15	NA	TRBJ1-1	TGTGCCACCAGCACACTCCAGGGGAACACTGAAGCTTTCTTT	CATSTLQGNTEAFF
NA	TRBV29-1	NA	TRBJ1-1	TGCAGCGTAGCGGCGGTAGAGGCTTTCTTT	CSVAAVEAFF
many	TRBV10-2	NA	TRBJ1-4	TGCGCCAGCAGTTTCGGGGTTGAAAAACTGTTTTTT	CASSFGVEKLFF
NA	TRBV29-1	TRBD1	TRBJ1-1	TGCAGCGTTGACGGGACAGGGAAAATGAACACTGAAGCTTTCTTT	CSVDGTGKMNTEAFF
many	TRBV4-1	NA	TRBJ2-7	TGCGCCAGCAGCCAAGAATCGGGGAGCTCCTACGAGCAGTACTTC	CASSQESGSSYEQYF
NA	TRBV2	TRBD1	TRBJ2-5	TGTGCCAGCAGAGCCGGGACAGGCCACGGTGAGACCCAGTACTTC	CASRAGTGHGETQYF
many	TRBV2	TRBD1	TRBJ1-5	TGTGCCAGCAGTCTATACAGGGGGTCTAATCAGCCCCAGCATTTT	CASSLYRGSNQPQHF
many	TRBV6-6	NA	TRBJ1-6	TGTGCCAGCAGTGAACTCTCGCTCCGGGATTCACCCCTCCACTTT	CASSELSLRDSPLHF
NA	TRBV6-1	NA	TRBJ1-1	TGTGCCAGCGGGAGGGGGGCGTCGCGGGGTGTGAGTACTGAAGCTTTCTTT	CASGRGASRGVSTEAFF
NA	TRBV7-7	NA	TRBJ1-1	TGTGCCAGCAGCAGCAAAAGGGAATGGAACACTGAAGCTTTCTTT	CASSSKREWNTEAFF
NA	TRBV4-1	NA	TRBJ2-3	TGCGCCAGCAGCCAAGTCAGGGGCTGGGCAGATACGCAGTATTTT	CASSQVRGWADTQYF
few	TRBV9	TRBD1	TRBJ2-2	TGTGCCAGCAGCCTTCGAGGGACAGCGAACACCGGGGAGCTGTTTTTT	CASSLRGTANTGELFF
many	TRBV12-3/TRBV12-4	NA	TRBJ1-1	TGTGCCAGCAGTCACACAGGGTACACTGAAGCTTTCTTT	CASSHTGYTEAFF
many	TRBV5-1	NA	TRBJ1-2	TGCGCCAGCACTCCCCCCGGGAAGGGGAACTATGGCTACACCTTC	CASTPPGKGNYGYTF
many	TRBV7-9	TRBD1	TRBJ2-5	TGTGCCAGCAGCGGCAGTGGACAGGCTCAAGAGACCCAGTACTTC	CASSGSGQAQETQYF
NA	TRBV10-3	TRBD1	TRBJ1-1	TGTGCCATCAGTCCTGGCGGGGACAGGGGACTCGCTGAAGCTTTCTTT	CAISPGGDRGLAEAFF
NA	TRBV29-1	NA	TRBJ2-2	TGCAGCGTTGACGAGGGGGGGAACACCGGGGAGCTGTCTTGG	CSVDEGGNTGELSW
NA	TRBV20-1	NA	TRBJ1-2	TGCAGTGCTACGGGCACTAGGGGCTACACCTTC	CSATGTRGYTF
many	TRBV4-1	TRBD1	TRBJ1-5	TGCGCCAGCAGCCCCGGGACAGGGTATCAGCCCCAGCATTTT	CASSPGTGYQPQHF
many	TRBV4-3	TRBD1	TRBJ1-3	TGCGCCAGCAGCCACGGGACAGGGGCTGGAAACACCATATATTTT	CASSHGTGAGNTIYF
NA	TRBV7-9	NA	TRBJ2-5	TGTGCCAGCAGCCCTGGGGCAGGGAGGTCGCAGACCCAGTACTTC	CASSPGAGRSQTQYF
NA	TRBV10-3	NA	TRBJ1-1	TGTGCCACCAACGCCCGGGGCAGATACACTGAAGCTTTCTTT	CATNARGRYTEAFF
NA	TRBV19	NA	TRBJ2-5	TGTGCCACCGCGGGACAGCACCAAGAGACCCAGTACTTC	CATAGQHQETQYF
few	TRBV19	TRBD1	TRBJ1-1	TGTGCCAGTAGTAAACCGGGACAGGGGCTACTTGGGACTGAAGCTTTCTTT	CASSKPGQGLLGTEAFF
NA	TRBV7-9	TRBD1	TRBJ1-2	TGTGCCAGCAGACCCGGACAGGGGACCTGTGGCTACACCTTC	CASRPGQGTCGYTF
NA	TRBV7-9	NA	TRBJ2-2	TGTGCCAGCAGCTTAGGAGCGGTGAGGACCGGGGAGCTGTTTTTT	CASSLGAVRTGELFF
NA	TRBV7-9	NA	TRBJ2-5	TGTGCCAGCAGCCAGATAGGGCAAGAGACCCAGTACTTC	CASSQIGQETQYF
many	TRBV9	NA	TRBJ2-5	TGTGCCAGCAGCGCTGGGGTACTAGGGTCCCAGTACTTC	CASSAGVLGSQYF
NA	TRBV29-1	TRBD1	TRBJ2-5	TGCAGCGTTGATGAAGGGGACAGGCAGACCCAGTACTTC	CSVDEGDRQTQYF
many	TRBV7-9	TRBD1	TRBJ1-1	TGCGCCAGCAGCCAACTAGACAGGGCTGAAGCTTTCTTT	CASSQLDRAEAFF
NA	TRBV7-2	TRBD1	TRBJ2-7	TGTGCCAGCAGCCAAGGACAGGGGGCCTACGAGCAGTACTTC	CASSQGQGAYEQYF
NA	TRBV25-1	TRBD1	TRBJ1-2	TGTGCCAGCAGTGAGACAGGGGGCGCGGGGGGCTACACCTTC	CASSETGGAGGYTF
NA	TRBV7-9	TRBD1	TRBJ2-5	TGTGCCAGCAGCTTTAAGGACAGGGGCCAAGAGACCCAGTACTTC	CASSFKDRGQETQYF
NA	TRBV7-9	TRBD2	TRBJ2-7	TGTGCCAGCAGCCAGGGACTAGCGGGAACCTACGAGCAGTACTTC	CASSQGLAGTYEQYF
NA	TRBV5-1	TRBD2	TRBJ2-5	TGCGCCAGCAGCCCGGGAGGAACCCAAGAGACCCAGTACTTC	CASSPGGTQETQYF
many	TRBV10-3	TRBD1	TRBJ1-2	TGTGCCACGACAGGGGGCCACGCCACCGCTTCTAACTATGGCTACACCTTC	CATTGGHATASNYGYTF
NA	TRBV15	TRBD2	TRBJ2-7	TGTGCCACCAGCAGCTTCTGGACTAGCGGGAGATACGAGCAGTACTTC	CATSSFWTSGRYEQYF
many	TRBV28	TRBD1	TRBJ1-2	TGTGCCAGCAGGAAGGACAGGGCTCCCTATGGCTACACCTTC	CASRKDRAPYGYTF
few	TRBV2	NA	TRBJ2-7	TGTGCCAGCAGTCTACTGGGCCACGAGCAGTACTTC	CASSLLGHEQYF
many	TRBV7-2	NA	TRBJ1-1	TGTGCCAGCAGCGCCCAACCGGGGAGGGAAGCTTTCTTT	CASSAQPGREAFF
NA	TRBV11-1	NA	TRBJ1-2	TGTGCCAGCAGCCGAGGGCAGCACTATGGCTACACCTTC	CASSRGQHYGYTF
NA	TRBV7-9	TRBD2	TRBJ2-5	TGTGCCAGCAGCAGGACTAGCGGGAGGGGAGAGACCCAGTACTTC	CASSRTSGRGETQYF
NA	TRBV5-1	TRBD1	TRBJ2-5	TGCGCCAGCACCAGGACAGGGAAGACCCAGTACTTC	CASTRTGKTQYF
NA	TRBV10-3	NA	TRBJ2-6	TGTGCCATCAGTGACGGGGTGGATGGGGCCAACGTCCTGACTTTC	CAISDGVDGANVLTF
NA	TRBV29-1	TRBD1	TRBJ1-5	TGCAGCGCCGAAGGGGACAGGCAGACCCAGCATTTT	CSAEGDRQTQHF
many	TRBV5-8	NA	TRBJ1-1	TGTGCCAGCAGCGGGGGCTGGGTGAACACTGAAGCTTTCTTT	CASSGGWVNTEAFF